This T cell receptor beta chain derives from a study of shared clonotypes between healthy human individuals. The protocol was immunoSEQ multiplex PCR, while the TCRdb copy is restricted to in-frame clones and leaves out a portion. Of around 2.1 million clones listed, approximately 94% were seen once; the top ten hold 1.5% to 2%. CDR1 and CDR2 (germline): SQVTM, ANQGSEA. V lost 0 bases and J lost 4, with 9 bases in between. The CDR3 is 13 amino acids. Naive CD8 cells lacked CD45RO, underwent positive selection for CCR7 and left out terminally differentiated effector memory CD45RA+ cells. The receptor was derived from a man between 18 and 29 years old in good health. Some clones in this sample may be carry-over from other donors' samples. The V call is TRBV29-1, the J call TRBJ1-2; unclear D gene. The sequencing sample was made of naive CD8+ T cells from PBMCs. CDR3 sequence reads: CSVEDPRSYGYTF. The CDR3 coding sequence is TGCAGCGTTGAAGATCCCAGGAGCTATGGCTACACCTTC. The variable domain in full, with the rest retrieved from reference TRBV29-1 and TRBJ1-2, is SAVISQKPSRDICQRGTSLTIQCQVDSQVTMMFWYRQQPGQSLTLIATANQGSEATYESGFVIDKFPISRPNLTFSTLTVSNMSPEDSSIYLCSVEDPRSYGYTFGSGTRLTVV.